Listed here are 3 T cell receptor beta chains from one sample, sequenced in a study of T cell changes during pregnancy in multiple sclerosis. The protocol was immunoSEQ multiplex PCR, while the TCRdb copy is restricted to in-frame clones and leaves out a portion. The table lists 60,000 to 65,000 clones, around 90% of them singletons. The input for sequencing was peripheral blood, taken in the second trimester of pregnancy. These receptors originate from a female donor in good health, enrolled as a control in a pregnancy study.

This chain links TRBV12-5 with TRBJ2-7; D unresolved. V dropped 3 bases and J dropped 3 bases, with 6 bases sitting between them. CDR1 and CDR2 from the germline V gene are LGHNT and FRNRAP. The CDR3 is 12 residues long. CDR3 sequence: CASGFHGYEQYF. In DNA, the CDR3 is TGTGCTAGTGGTTTCCACGGCTACGAGCAGTACTTC.

The V and J genes are TRBV7-2 and TRBJ2-2; a possible D gene is TRBD1 (5 bases). From germline, CDR1 is SGHTA and CDR2 FQGNSA. V lost 5 bases to trimming and J lost 6 bases, with 13 bases between them. CDR3 length: 14 amino acids. CDR3 region: CASSPTAGPGELFF. CDR3 nucleotides: TGTGCCAGCAGCCCTACGGCAGGGCCCGGGGAGCTGTTTTTT.

J is TRBJ1-1 and V is TRBV11-2; 7 positions agree with TRBD1. The trim removed 2 bases at V and 1 base at J, leaving 4 bases unmatched. Germline V gene lookup returns CDR1 SGHAT and CDR2 FQNNGV. The CDR3 is made up of 15 amino acids. The CDR3 sequence is CASSLSYRGNTEAFF. CDR3 sequence (DNA): TGTGCCAGCAGCTTAAGCTACAGGGGGAACACTGAAGCTTTCTTT.